This is a list of T cell receptor beta chains from one sample in a study of human T cells and chemical hapten exposure. TCRdb passed the RACE reads through MiXCR, listing each CDR3 protein once. The data show 55,000 to 75,000 distinct CDR3 sequences, around an eighth seen once. The starting material was whole blood, obtained in connection with sensitization to the hapten diphenylcyclopropenone (DPC). The receptors were sampled from a young man with alopecia areata. Some clones in this sample may be carry-over from other donors' samples. Each CDR3 is given without its conserved first and last residue.

CDR3 protein	J gene	V gene
AWSVLSKDSPLH	TRBJ1-6	TRBV30
ASSSPGQGRD	TRBJ2-7	TRBV5-4
ASSPSPEGTGEQY	TRBJ2-7	TRBV18
AWSPSLTGISREQY	TRBJ2-7	TRBV30
ASSRTGPQYEQY	TRBJ2-7	TRBV5-1
ASSLVPGLRQPQH	TRBJ1-5	TRBV7-2
ASSDSYEQY	TRBJ2-7	TRBV25-1
ATSRETGNTEAF	TRBJ1-1	TRBV15
ASSEALAGGETQY	TRBJ2-5	TRBV2
AAVLTLTGSCF	TRBJ2-2	TRBV7-2
ASSRSVTGTEAF	TRBJ1-1	TRBV14
ASILAGMYQETQY	TRBJ2-5	TRBV6-1
ASSWGRGYT	TRBJ1-2	TRBV5-6
SARERYIYGYT	TRBJ1-2	TRBV20-1
ASTPRMNTEAF	TRBJ1-1	TRBV7-6
ASSQDVRGDYNSPLH	TRBJ1-6	TRBV4-2
ASSLIKGTVEAGELF	TRBJ2-2	TRBV7-6
ASSVLSGGADTQY	TRBJ2-3	TRBV11-2
ASSTTTARYGYT	TRBJ1-2	TRBV5-4
ASSPQEFSRATEAF	TRBJ1-1	TRBV18
ASLGGEEATNEKLF	TRBJ1-4	TRBV28
ASSRRTGGSNSPLH	TRBJ1-6	TRBV3-2
ATSDWAAGGTLDTQY	TRBJ2-3	TRBV24-1
ASSSPRTGPNYGYT	TRBJ1-2	TRBV7-9
ASSYTRSAAGPNYEQY	TRBJ2-7	TRBV6-5
ASSQELGITEAF	TRBJ1-1	TRBV14
ASSATGVSGYT	TRBJ1-2	TRBV11-2